This T cell receptor beta chain came from a study of blood T cells in healthy people across ages. Looking at the study overall: T cells yielded about one barcoded beta molecule per two cells through template switching.

The V end was cut by 5 bases, the J end by 2 bases, with 18 bases between. Germline V gene sequence: CDR1 DFQATT, CDR2 SNEGSKA (reference sequence). This CDR3 comprises 15 residues. A second roughly 6 to 12 cycle PCR used barcoded and J-beta primers. Through a template-switch adaptor with 12 random nucleotides, each cDNA molecule received a tag. MiXCR, applied by TCRdb to the 5' RACE reads, yields one record per CDR3 protein. The sample lists fewer than 900,000 distinct CDR3 sequences; around 36% were seen once. The TCR originated in a man aged 18 to 30 in good health. The chain joins TRBV20-1 to TRBJ1-2; tentatively, D is TRBD1 (5 bases). Specimen: blood. CDR3 nucleotide sequence: TGCAGTGCTGGAACGTGGGGCAGGCGAAACTATGGCTACACCTTC. Amino acids: CSAGTWGRRNYGYTF.